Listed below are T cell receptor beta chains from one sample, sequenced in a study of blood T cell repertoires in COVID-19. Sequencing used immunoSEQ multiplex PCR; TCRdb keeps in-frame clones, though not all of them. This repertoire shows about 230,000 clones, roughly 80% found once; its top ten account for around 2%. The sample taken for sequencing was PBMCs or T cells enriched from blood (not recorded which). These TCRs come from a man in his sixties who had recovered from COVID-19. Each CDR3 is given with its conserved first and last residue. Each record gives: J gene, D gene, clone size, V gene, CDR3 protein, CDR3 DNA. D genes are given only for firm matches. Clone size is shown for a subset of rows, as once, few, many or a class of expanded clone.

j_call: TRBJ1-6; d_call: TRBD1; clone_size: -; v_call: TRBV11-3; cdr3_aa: CASSPEQGRKVNSPLHF; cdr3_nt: TGTGCCAGCAGCCCAGAACAGGGGCGCAAGGTTAATTCACCCCTCCACTTT
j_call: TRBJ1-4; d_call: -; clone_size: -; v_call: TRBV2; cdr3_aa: CASNGQPGEKLFF; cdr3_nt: TGTGCCAGCAACGGACAGCCCGGGGAAAAACTGTTTTTT
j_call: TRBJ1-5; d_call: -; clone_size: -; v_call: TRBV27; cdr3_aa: CASSLGGSRSNQPQHF; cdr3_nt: TGTGCCAGCAGTTTGGGAGGAAGCCGTAGCAATCAGCCCCAGCATTTT
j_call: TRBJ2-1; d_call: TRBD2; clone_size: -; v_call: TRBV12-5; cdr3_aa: CASGLVPIVGLAGPSSYNEQFF; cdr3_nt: TGTGCTAGTGGTTTGGTACCTATCGTAGGTTTAGCGGGGCCCAGCTCCTACAATGAGCAGTTCTTC
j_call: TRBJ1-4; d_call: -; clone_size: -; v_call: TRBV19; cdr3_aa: CASSIDFVGADNEKLFF; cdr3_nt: TGTGCCAGTAGTATAGATTTTGTGGGAGCAGATAATGAAAAACTGTTTTTT
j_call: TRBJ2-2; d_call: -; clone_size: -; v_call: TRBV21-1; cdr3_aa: CASSKRTGYGKGPDQRTGELFF; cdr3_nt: TGTGCCAGCAGCAAGAGGACAGGGTACGGGAAAGGGCCAGATCAACGCACCGGGGAGCTGTTTTTT
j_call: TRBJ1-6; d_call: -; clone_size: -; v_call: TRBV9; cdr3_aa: CASSVAELRGSPLHF; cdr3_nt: TGTGCCAGCAGCGTAGCGGAGTTGCGGGGTTCACCCCTCCACTTT
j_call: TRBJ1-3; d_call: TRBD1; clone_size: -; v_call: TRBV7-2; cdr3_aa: CASSGPEARRRGLGNTIYF; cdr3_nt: TGTGCCAGCAGCGGCCCTGAGGCTCGGCGCAGGGGGCTAGGAAACACCATATATTTT
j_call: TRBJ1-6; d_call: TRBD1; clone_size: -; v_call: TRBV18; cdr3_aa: CASSLARQGNSPLHF; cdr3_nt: TGTGCCAGCTCACTTGCTAGACAGGGAAATTCACCCCTCCACTTT
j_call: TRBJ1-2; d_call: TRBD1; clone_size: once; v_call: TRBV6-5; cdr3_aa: CASSTGAANYGYTF; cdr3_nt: TGTGCCAGCAGTACAGGGGCCGCTAACTATGGCTACACCTTC
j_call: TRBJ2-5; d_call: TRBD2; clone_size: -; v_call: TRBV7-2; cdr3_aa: CASSLGGGQETQYF; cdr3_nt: TGTGCCAGCAGCTTAGGGGGGGGCCAAGAGACCCAGTACTTC
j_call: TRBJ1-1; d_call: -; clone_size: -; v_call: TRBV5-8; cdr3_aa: CASSPPYGGEAFF; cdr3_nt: TGTGCCAGCAGCCCGCCCTACGGCGGGGAAGCTTTCTTT
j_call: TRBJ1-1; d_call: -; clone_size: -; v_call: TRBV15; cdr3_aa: CATSTRVGGVTEAFF; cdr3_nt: TGTGCCACCAGCACCCGGGTAGGGGGAGTCACTGAAGCTTTCTTT
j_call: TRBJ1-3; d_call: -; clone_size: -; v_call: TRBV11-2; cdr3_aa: CASSRTHGSGNTIYF; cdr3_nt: TGTGCCAGCAGCCGGACACACGGTTCTGGAAACACCATATATTTT
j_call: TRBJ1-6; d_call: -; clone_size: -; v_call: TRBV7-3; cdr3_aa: CASSQTRDSPLHF; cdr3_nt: TGTGCCAGCAGCCAAACCCGGGATTCACCCCTCCACTTT
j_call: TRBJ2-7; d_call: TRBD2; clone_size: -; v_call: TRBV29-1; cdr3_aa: CSVASYGLAATYEQYF; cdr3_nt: TGCAGCGTTGCATCTTACGGACTAGCGGCGACCTACGAGCAGTACTTC
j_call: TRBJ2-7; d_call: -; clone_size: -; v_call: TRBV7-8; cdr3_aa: CASSLGGATGLYEQYF; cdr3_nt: TGTGCCAGCAGCTTAGGTGGGGCCACCGGTCTCTACGAGCAGTACTTC
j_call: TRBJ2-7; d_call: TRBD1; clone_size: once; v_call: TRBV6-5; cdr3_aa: CASSTAIQGVYEQYF; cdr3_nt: TGTGCCAGCAGTACTGCGATACAGGGGGTATACGAGCAGTACTTC
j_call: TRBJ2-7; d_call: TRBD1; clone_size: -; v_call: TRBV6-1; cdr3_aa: CASSLGQGTEQYF; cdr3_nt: TGTGCCAGCAGTTTGGGACAGGGGACCGAGCAGTACTTC
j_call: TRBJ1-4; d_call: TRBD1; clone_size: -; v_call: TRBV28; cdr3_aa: CASSNTGGANEKLFF; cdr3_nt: TGTGCCAGCAGTAACACAGGGGGTGCTAATGAAAAACTGTTTTTT
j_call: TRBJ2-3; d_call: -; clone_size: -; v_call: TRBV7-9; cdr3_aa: CASSRSGNTDTQYF; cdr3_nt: TGTGCCAGCAGCCGTAGCGGAAACACAGATACGCAGTATTTT
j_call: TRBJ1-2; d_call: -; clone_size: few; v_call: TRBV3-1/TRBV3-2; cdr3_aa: CASSQKRRAYGYTF; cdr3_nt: TGTGCCAGCAGCCAAAAAAGGCGGGCCTATGGCTACACCTTC
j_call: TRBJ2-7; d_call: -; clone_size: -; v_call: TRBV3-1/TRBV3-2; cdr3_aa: CASSPTGGRSYEQYF; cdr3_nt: TGTGCCAGCAGCCCCACCGGGGGGCGATCCTACGAGCAGTACTTC
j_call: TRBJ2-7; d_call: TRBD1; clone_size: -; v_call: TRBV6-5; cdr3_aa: CASTRDRAGEQYF; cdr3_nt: TGTGCCAGCACCCGAGACAGGGCTGGCGAGCAGTACTTC
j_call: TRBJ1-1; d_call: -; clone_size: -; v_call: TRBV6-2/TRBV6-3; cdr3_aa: CASSYQGIMNTEAFF; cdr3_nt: TGTGCCAGCAGTTACCAGGGTATCATGAACACTGAAGCTTTCTTT
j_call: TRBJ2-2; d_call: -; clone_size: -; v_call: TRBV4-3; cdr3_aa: CASSQGAVNTGELFF; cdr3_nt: TGCGCCAGCAGCCAAGGTGCGGTGAACACCGGGGAGCTGTTTTTT
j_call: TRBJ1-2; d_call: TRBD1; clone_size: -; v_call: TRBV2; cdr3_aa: CASSLQGYGGYTF; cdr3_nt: TGTGCCAGCAGTCTACAGGGGTATGGGGGCTACACCTTC
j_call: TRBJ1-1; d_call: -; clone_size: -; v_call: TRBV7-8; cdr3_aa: CASSTQGNTEAFF; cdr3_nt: TGTGCCAGCAGCACACAGGGGAACACTGAAGCTTTCTTT
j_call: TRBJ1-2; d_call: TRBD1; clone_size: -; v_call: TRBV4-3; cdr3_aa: CASSHHIRTGVSLGYTF; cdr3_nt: TGCGCCAGCAGCCACCACATACGGACAGGGGTTAGTCTTGGCTACACCTTC
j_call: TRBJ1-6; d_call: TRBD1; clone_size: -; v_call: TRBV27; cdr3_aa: CASSKPTGIYNSPLHF; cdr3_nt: TGTGCCAGCAGTAAACCGACAGGGATCTATAATTCACCCCTCCACTTT
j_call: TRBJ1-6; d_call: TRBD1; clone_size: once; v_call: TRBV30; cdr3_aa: CAWSSGQISSYNSPLHF; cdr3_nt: TGTGCCTGGAGTTCGGGACAGATCAGCTCCTATAATTCACCCCTCCACTTT
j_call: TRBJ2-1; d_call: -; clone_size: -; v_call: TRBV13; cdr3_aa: CASSGGDWTQGEQFF; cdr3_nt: TGTGCCAGCAGCGGAGGGGACTGGACCCAGGGTGAGCAGTTCTTC
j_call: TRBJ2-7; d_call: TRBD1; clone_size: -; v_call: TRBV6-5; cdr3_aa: CASSLDRAYEQYF; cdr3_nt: TGTGCCAGCAGCCTAGACAGGGCCTACGAGCAGTACTTC
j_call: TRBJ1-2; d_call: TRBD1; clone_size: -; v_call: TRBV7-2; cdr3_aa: CASRAPPRDSVGYTF; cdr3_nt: TGTGCCAGCAGAGCCCCCCCGCGGGACAGCGTAGGCTACACCTTC
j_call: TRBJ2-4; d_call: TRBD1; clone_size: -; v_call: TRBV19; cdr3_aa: CASSIRDSPGNIQYF; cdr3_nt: TGTGCCAGTAGTATAAGGGACAGCCCAGGAAACATTCAGTACTTC
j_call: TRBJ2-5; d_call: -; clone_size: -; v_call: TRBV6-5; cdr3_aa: CASSYSRQLNSHF; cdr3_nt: TGTGCCAGCAGTTACTCTAGACAGTTGAATTCTCACTTC
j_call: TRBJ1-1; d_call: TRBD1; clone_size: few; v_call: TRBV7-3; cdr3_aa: CASSAEPGGWTEAFF; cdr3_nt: TGTGCCAGCAGCGCAGAGCCAGGGGGCTGGACTGAAGCTTTCTTT
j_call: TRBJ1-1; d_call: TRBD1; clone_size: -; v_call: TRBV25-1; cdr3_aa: CASRDLQGASTEAFF; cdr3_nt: TGTGCCAGCAGGGACTTACAGGGGGCCAGCACTGAAGCTTTCTTT
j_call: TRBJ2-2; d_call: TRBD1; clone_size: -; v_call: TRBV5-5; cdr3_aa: CASSLGLGQGRTGELFF; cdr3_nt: TGTGCCAGCAGCTTGGGACTGGGACAGGGGAGGACCGGGGAGCTGTTTTTT
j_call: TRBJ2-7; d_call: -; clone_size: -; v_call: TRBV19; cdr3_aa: CASSIDLDYEQYF; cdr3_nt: TGTGCCAGTAGTATAGATCTAGACTACGAGCAGTACTTC
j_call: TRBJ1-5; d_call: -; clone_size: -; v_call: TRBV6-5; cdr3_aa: CASRPSDQPQHF; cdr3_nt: TGTGCCAGCAGACCATCGGATCAGCCCCAGCATTTT
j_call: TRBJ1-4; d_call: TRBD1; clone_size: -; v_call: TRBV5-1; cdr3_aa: CASSLDRGSTNEKLFF; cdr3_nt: TGCGCCAGCAGCTTGGACAGGGGGTCAACTAATGAAAAACTGTTTTTT